The rows below give T cell receptor beta chains drawn from one sample of a study of shared clonotypes between healthy human individuals. Only in-frame clones appear in the TCRdb table, and some are missing; sequencing was by immunoSEQ multiplex PCR. The sample records about 680,000 clones, around four fifths being singletons. Sequencing was carried out using memory CD4+ T cells sorted from blood. The receptors here all came from a woman aged 25 to 39 in good health. Both conserved end residues are part of each CDR3. A D gene is named only where the DNA matches it firmly. Only part of the rows carry a size: once, few, many, or a class if the clone is expanded.

v_call: TRBV7-6
j_call: TRBJ2-1
d_call: TRBD2
clone_size: many
cdr3_aa: CASSLGPTSGRYEQFF
cdr3_nt: TGTGCCAGCAGCTTAGGACCCACTAGCGGGAGGTATGAGCAGTTCTTC

v_call: TRBV28
j_call: TRBJ1-1
d_call: TRBD1
clone_size: .
cdr3_aa: CASRMGTANTEAFF
cdr3_nt: TGTGCCAGCAGGATGGGGACAGCGAACACTGAAGCTTTCTTT

v_call: TRBV2
j_call: TRBJ2-3
d_call: .
clone_size: .
cdr3_aa: CASRPDGTDTQYF
cdr3_nt: TGTGCCAGCAGGCCGGACGGCACAGATACGCAGTATTTT

v_call: TRBV5-1
j_call: TRBJ1-1
d_call: TRBD1
clone_size: .
cdr3_aa: CASSLPRQGDTEAFF
cdr3_nt: TGCGCCAGCAGCTTACCGAGACAGGGGGACACTGAAGCTTTCTTT

v_call: TRBV5-1
j_call: TRBJ2-1
d_call: TRBD2
clone_size: many
cdr3_aa: CASSFSGSNFDEQFF
cdr3_nt: TGCGCCAGCAGCTTCAGCGGGAGTAATTTCGATGAGCAGTTCTTC

v_call: TRBV7-8
j_call: TRBJ1-4
d_call: .
clone_size: few
cdr3_aa: CASSLGGRANEKLFF
cdr3_nt: TGTGCCAGCAGCTTAGGCGGGCGGGCTAATGAAAAACTGTTTTTT

v_call: TRBV18
j_call: TRBJ2-7
d_call: TRBD2
clone_size: few
cdr3_aa: CASSPELAGGSEEQYF
cdr3_nt: TGTGCCAGCTCACCGGAACTAGCGGGAGGGTCAGAAGAGCAGTACTTC

v_call: TRBV19
j_call: TRBJ2-1
d_call: TRBD2
clone_size: .
cdr3_aa: CATGASGNVDEQFF
cdr3_nt: TGTGCCACCGGAGCTAGCGGGAACGTAGATGAGCAGTTCTTC

v_call: TRBV5-1
j_call: TRBJ2-5
d_call: .
clone_size: .
cdr3_aa: CASSSFGAETQYF
cdr3_nt: TGCGCCAGCAGCTCCTTCGGAGCGGAGACCCAGTACTTC

v_call: TRBV27
j_call: TRBJ1-4
d_call: .
clone_size: .
cdr3_aa: CASRQGGEKLFF
cdr3_nt: TGTGCCAGCAGGCAGGGAGGCGAAAAACTGTTTTTT

v_call: TRBV19
j_call: TRBJ2-7
d_call: .
clone_size: .
cdr3_aa: CASSIFGESDEQYF
cdr3_nt: TGTGCCAGTAGTATATTCGGGGAAAGTGACGAGCAGTACTTC

v_call: TRBV7-6
j_call: TRBJ2-5
d_call: TRBD2
clone_size: few
cdr3_aa: CASSLIAGGVETQYF
cdr3_nt: TGTGCCAGCAGCCTAATAGCGGGGGGGGTAGAGACCCAGTACTTC

v_call: TRBV7-9
j_call: TRBJ1-3
d_call: .
clone_size: few
cdr3_aa: CASSPPNRLSGNTIYF
cdr3_nt: TGTGCCAGCAGCCCCCCGAACAGGCTGAGTGGAAACACCATATATTTT

v_call: TRBV5-5
j_call: TRBJ2-5
d_call: .
clone_size: .
cdr3_aa: CASSLLGRETQYF
cdr3_nt: TGTGCCAGCAGCTTGTTAGGGAGGGAGACCCAGTACTTC

v_call: TRBV19
j_call: TRBJ2-4
d_call: .
clone_size: .
cdr3_aa: CASSIEDIQYF
cdr3_nt: TGTGCCAGTAGTATCGAAGACATTCAGTACTTC

v_call: TRBV11-2
j_call: TRBJ2-5
d_call: .
clone_size: .
cdr3_aa: CASSLDPSYQETQYF
cdr3_nt: TGTGCCAGCAGCTTAGACCCTAGCTATCAAGAGACCCAGTACTTC